The 20 T cell receptor beta chains listed next were all sequenced from one sample in a study of T-cell reconstitution after alpha-beta-depleted transplantation in children (dated by TCRdb to about 2016). The sample's treatment or condition, from its label and the paper: allogeneic hematopoietic cell transplantation with graft depleted of TCRalphabeta T cells and CD19 B cells. The method was PCR. The data were produced on an Illumina HiSeq 2500. To normalize quantification of the TCRbeta repertoire, the TCR libraries were built with molecular barcoding that relied on unique molecular identifiers. The public reads were run again by TCRdb, first through fastp at Q25 and then through MiXCR, and only productive beta chains were kept. Here each entry gathers all rows of one CDR3 protein and keeps the most common genes and DNA. The sample contains approximately 50,000 distinct CDR3 sequences, 52% of them found a single time. Together, the top ten hold 35% to 45% of the sample.

The source material was peripheral blood, sampled before TCRalphabeta/CD19-depleted stem cell transplant. The source of these receptors is a boy under three years old with SCID, due to receive a stem cell transplant.

V is TRBV5-1 and J is TRBJ2-3; 12 bases map to TRBD2. V lost 5 bases to trimming and J lost 8 bases; unmatched junction nucleotides: 12. This CDR3 comprises 16 residues. Germline CDR1 reads SGHRS; CDR2 reads YFSETQ. CDR3 DNA: TGCGCCAGCAGACCTGGACTAGCGGGGCGCAGGGGTACGCAGTATTTT. Protein: CASRPGLAGRRGTQYF.

The V gene is TRBV15, the J gene TRBJ2-6; no clear D gene. This CDR3 comprises 15 residues. The V gene's germline CDR1 is LNHNV and CDR2 YYDKDF (reference sequence). The germline V and J ends were trimmed by 0 bases and 2 bases, with 5 bases remaining between them. The chain's CDR3 is CATSRDFAGANVLTF. DNA for the CDR3: TGTGCCACCAGCAGAGATTTTGCTGGGGCCAACGTCCTGACTTTC.

This chain connects TRBV13 to TRBJ2-7; no definite D call. Germline lookup yields CDR1 PRHDT and CDR2 FYEKMQ (reference sequence). This CDR3 comprises 12 residues. The V end lost 4 bases, the J end lost 6 bases, and 10 bases lay between the germline ends. The CDR3 region is CASSSGTSEQYF. Here the CDR3 DNA reads TGTGCCAGCAGCTCCGGTACGAGCGAGCAGTACTTC. The full variable domain, rest sourced from reference TRBV13 and TRBJ2-7, is AAGVIQSPRHLIKEKRETATLKCYPIPRHDTVYWYQQGPGQDPQFLISFYEKMQSDKGSIPDRFSAQQFSDYHSELNMSSLELGDSALYFCASSSGTSEQYFGPGTRLTVT.

This clonotype has only a few counts. The chain combines TRBV7-9 with TRBJ2-1; D is perhaps TRBD2 (6 bases). Germline assignment: CDR1 SEHNR and CDR2 FQNEAQ (reference sequence). V was clipped by 3 bases and J by 7 bases, with 7 bases between them. The CDR3 length is 12 residues. CDR3 in amino acids: CASSFGSNEQFF. The DNA of the CDR3 is TGTGCCAGCAGCTTCGGGAGTAATGAGCAGTTCTTC. Full variable domain (outside the CDR3, taken from reference TRBV7-9 and TRBJ2-1): DTGVSQNPRHKITKRGQNVTFRCDPISEHNRLYWYRQTLGQGPEFLTYFQNEAQLEKSRLLSDRFSAERPKGSFSTLEIQRTEQGDSAMYLCASSFGSNEQFFGPGTRLTVL.

The V gene is TRBV18, the J gene TRBJ2-7; unclear D gene. V lost 2 bases, J lost 3 bases, and 14 bases lay in between. CDR3 length: 15 amino acids. Germline CDR1 is KGHSH and CDR2 is LQKENI. The CDR3 DNA reads TGTGCCAGCTCACCAACTGCTAAAGGTAGCTACGAGCAGTACTTC. Amino acids: CASSPTAKGSYEQYF.

The chain employs TRBV6-2 or TRBV6-3 and TRBJ1-1; 8 nucleotides agree with TRBD1. V lost 6 bases, J lost 6 bases, and 12 bases stayed unmatched. CDR3 length: 15 amino acids. Germline V gene lookup returns CDR1 MNHEY and CDR2 SVGEGT. The chain's CDR3 is CASSSGQGAFAEAFF. The CDR3 bases are TGTGCCAGCAGCAGCGGTCAGGGGGCGTTCGCTGAAGCTTTCTTT.

By share, this clonotype counts as large. The J gene is TRBJ1-6, the V gene TRBV10-3, with TRBD1 matching over 7 bases. This CDR3 contains 16 residues. The trim removed 6 bases at V and 0 bases at J, leaving 5 bases unmatched. CDR1 is ENHRY, CDR2 SYGVKD, per germline. CDR3 in DNA: TGTGCCATCAGGGGACAGTCAAGCTCCTATAATTCACCCCTCCACTTT. This sequence encodes CAIRGQSSSYNSPLHF.

This clonotype was detected only a few times. J is TRBJ2-7 and V is TRBV20-1, with 13 bases identical to TRBD2. Germline trimming cut 1 base from V and 4 bases from J; bases unmatched to any gene: 4. CDR3 length: 15 amino acids. The germline V gene has CDR1 DFQATT and CDR2 SNEGSKA (reference sequence). DNA for the CDR3: TGCAGTGCTAGAGGACTAGCGGGGGGACCGTACGAGCAGTACTTC. Protein product: CSARGLAGGPYEQYF.

This clonotype came up a few times. The V and J genes are TRBV12-3 or TRBV12-4 and TRBJ2-5; no clear D. The CDR3 has 11 residues. The V and J ends lost 6 bases and 2 bases respectively, with 4 bases between them. The CDR3: CASSKQETQYF. The CDR3 nucleotides are TGTGCCAGCAGCAAACAAGAGACCCAGTACTTC.

There are a few counts of this clonotype. V usage is TRBV12-3 or TRBV12-4 and J usage is TRBJ2-2, with TRBD1 matching over 10 bases. J was trimmed by 3 bases and V by 6 bases; bases with no gene match: 7. The CDR3 sequence is 16 residues long. In DNA form, the CDR3 reads TGTGCCAGCAGCCCCGGGACAGGGGATTACACCGGGGAGCTGTTTTTT. This codes for CASSPGTGDYTGELFF.

This clonotype showed up just a few times. The V and J genes are TRBV10-2 and TRBJ2-2; the D gene is possibly TRBD1 (5 bases). V was trimmed by 3 bases and J by 6 bases, leaving 11 bases between them. This CDR3 has 14 residues. CDR1 WSHSY and CDR2 SAAADI come from the germline V gene. In DNA, the CDR3 is TGCGCCAGCAGTGAAGGGGTCATCTCCGGGGAGCTGTTTTTT. This codes for CASSEGVISGELFF.

The chain links TRBV6-1 to TRBJ2-1; TRBD2 agrees at 8 bases. There are 15 residues in the CDR3. Germline CDR1 is MNHNS and CDR2 is SASEGT. J lost 4 bases, V lost 2 bases, and 4 bases had no gene match. The CDR3 region has the DNA TGTGCCAGCAGTGAATCGGGGGGGGCATACAATGAGCAGTTCTTC. Translating it yields CASSESGGAYNEQFF.

This chain links TRBV12-3 or TRBV12-4 with TRBJ1-2, with 8 positions matching TRBD1. J gave up 2 bases and V 4 bases, and 9 bases lay outside the gene matches. The CDR3 contains 16 residues. The CDR3 nucleotides are TGTGCCAGCAGTTCTAGACAGGGGCCCTTAAACTATGGCTACACCTTC. Its protein is CASSSRQGPLNYGYTF.

The CDR3 bases are TGTGCCAGTAGAGGGGCCGGGGGAACTAATGAAAAACTGTTTTTT. It encodes CASRGAGGTNEKLFF. The chain employs TRBV19 and TRBJ1-4; a possible D gene is TRBD1 (5 bases). Germline CDR1 LNHDA, CDR2 SQIVND (reference sequence). The length of the CDR3 is 15 residues. V was pared by 6 bases and J by 1 base, with 12 bases between.

The chain carries TRBV18 and TRBJ1-2, with D possibly TRBD1 on 5 matching bases. The CDR3 covers 17 residues. Germline V CDR1 and CDR2: KGHSH, LQKENI. Between the trimmed V and J ends, which lost 2 bases and 0 bases, there was a span of 16 bases. CDR3 bases: TGTGCCAGCTCACCATGGATTTCGGGGACCTCTAACTATGGCTACACCTTC. Its protein product is CASSPWISGTSNYGYTF.

This clonotype appeared a few times. This chain uses TRBV6-1 with TRBJ2-7; 7 positions match TRBD2. J was trimmed by 5 bases and V by 5 bases; bases with no gene match: 15. The CDR3 runs to 16 residues. Germline V CDR1 and CDR2: MNHNS, SASEGT. The CDR3 sequence: CASSPSFSGGNHEQYF. The CDR3 DNA follows: TGTGCCAGCAGTCCTTCCTTCTCGGGGGGTAACCACGAGCAGTACTTC.

The rearrangement uses TRBV5-1 and TRBJ1-1; 9 positions agree with TRBD1. Germline V lookup: CDR1 SGHRS, CDR2 YFSETQ. The junction had 4 bases not matched to a gene; V was cut back by 7 bases and J by 0 bases. The CDR3 runs to 14 residues. The DNA for the CDR3 is TGCGCCAGCCGCGGACAGGGGATGAACACTGAAGCTTTCTTT. It is translated as CASRGQGMNTEAFF.

The chain joins TRBV5-6 to TRBJ1-2; no definite D call. V was pared by 4 bases and J by 4 bases, with 14 bases between. CDR1 is SGHDT, CDR2 YYEEEE, per germline. The CDR3 sequence is 14 residues long. CDR3 in amino acids: CASSPAISGYGYTF. Written as DNA, the CDR3 is TGTGCCAGCAGCCCAGCGATTTCTGGCTATGGCTACACCTTC.

The V gene is TRBV20-1, the J gene TRBJ2-2; D unresolved. Trimming took 1 base from V and 2 from J, leaving 11 bases between them. CDR1 and CDR2 from the germline V gene are DFQATT and SNEGSKA (reference sequence). This CDR3 is 15 amino acids long. The DNA of the CDR3 is TGCAGTGCTAGAGCGAGGCGGACCAACACCGGGGAGCTGTTTTTT. Residues: CSARARRTNTGELFF.

This clonotype has just one count. The rearrangement joins TRBV28 to TRBJ2-7; 12 bases line up with TRBD2. CDR1 is MDHEN, CDR2 SYDVKM, per germline. The J segment lost 4 bases and the V segment lost 7 bases, leaving 11 bases of the junction unmatched. This CDR3 contains 16 residues. The DNA for the CDR3 is TGTGCCAGCACGACTAGCGGGAGCCACCGGGGGTACGAGCAGTACTTC. This encodes CASTTSGSHRGYEQYF.